The T cell receptor beta chain under discussion was sequenced for a study of blood T cell repertoires in COVID-19 (dated by TCRdb to about 2020). With regard to the full study: Collaborator samples came from the United States, Italy and Spain and covered acute and convalescent phases of COVID-19. The prospective study material was composed of cDNA or gDNA derived from T cells, B-cell-depleted T cells, or PBMCs. The dataset comprised deeply sampled blood TCRbeta repertoires from subjects exposed to, actively infected with, or recovered from COVID-19. The repertoires were released in a freely available public database meant as a resource for research on the immune response to SARS-CoV-2. Samples came from the ongoing ImmuneRACE study (first 160 participants) plus 1,254 subjects from 6 global collaborators. The sample metadata nearly always contained a de-identified subject ID, COVID-19 status, age in years and sex. Where HLA class I and class II types were available, the types were taken from metadata supplied by the sample provider, not from assay-based typing.

The study at large found these results: Clinical and demographic metadata were provided uncurated, with the amount varying by source and participant.

Reading the germline V gene (reference sequence) gives CDR1 SEHNR and CDR2 FQNEAQ. Trimming takes 5 bases from V and 0 bases from J, and the germline ends sit 17 bases apart. The CDR3 runs 16 amino acids, cysteine and phenylalanine included. The only DNA kept is the CDR3, 48 bases in frame from the first base. One collaborating source in Seattle enrolled patients while the patients were actively infected and followed the patients over time throughout the course of disease. Whole blood was collected in K2EDTA tubes by collaborating institutions according to the institutions' own protocols. Collaborator samples were shipped for TCRbeta analysis as frozen whole blood, isolated PBMCs, or DNA extracted from either sample type. TCRbeta CDR3 regions were amplified from genomic DNA using the immunoSEQ Assay, a bias-controlled multiplex PCR. Turning to the authors' computational methods: The number of nucleated cells in each sample was estimated from the amplification of reference gene primers within the assay. To quantify the absolute abundance of each unique TCRbeta CDR3 rearrangement, sequence reads were collapsed and filtered. For each sample, productive Simpson clonality was calculated as the square root of Simpson's diversity index over productive rearrangements. TCRdb obtained this table from immuneACCESS and retained in-frame rearrangements with V and J assigned. These tables miss some clones; where compared with another copy, unresolved V genes account for less than half of the shortfall, and the remainder is unexplained. The V and J calls and clone size are taken from that table; D and trimming were inferred from the DNA. Across this sample there are roughly 220,000 clones, with approximately 78% seen only once. The top ten constitute roughly 8.2% of the sample.

Regarding this clone: Which antigen it targets is not known. Base quality data are lacking; no much larger clone is found one base away.

The sequenced sample was peripheral blood. Rearrangement joined TRBV7-9 to TRBJ2-7; the D gene remains uncertain. The source of this sequence is a woman older than 75 with COVID-19, enrolled during active disease. At the DNA level, the sequence is TGTGCCAGCAGCCCGCGCTTCGATCCCATCTCCTACGAGCAGTACTTC. Translated, this gives CASSPRFDPISYEQYF.